This T cell receptor (beta chain) stems from a study of T cell responses to AZD1222 COVID-19 vaccine. Findings and caveats of the study: The study reported that nearly half of spike-specific TCRs target unmutated variant regions. Breadth and depth of Spike-specific TCRs rose after two AZD1222 doses.

Repertoires were generated with immunoSEQ multiplex PCR, while TCRdb's copy carries only in-frame clones and drops some. The data show some 86,000 clones, with 92% seen just once and approximately 5.5% held by the top ten. J gave up 5 bases and V 0 bases, and 8 bases lay outside the gene matches. CDR3 length: 18 amino acids. Germline CDR1 and CDR2: LGHDT and YNNKEL (reference sequence). Comment on this clone: The target antigen is unknown.

The material sequenced was peripheral blood, taken on day 0 of AZD1222 vaccination. This rearrangement joins TRBV3-1 (or the pseudogene TRBV3-2) to TRBJ2-2; TRBD2 matches at 11 bases. This TCR was recovered from an adult in good health. The CDR3 sequence is CASSQDPSLAGGTGELFF. The CDR3 DNA reads as TGTGCCAGCAGCCAAGATCCGAGCTTAGCGGGAGGGACCGGGGAGCTGTTTTTT.